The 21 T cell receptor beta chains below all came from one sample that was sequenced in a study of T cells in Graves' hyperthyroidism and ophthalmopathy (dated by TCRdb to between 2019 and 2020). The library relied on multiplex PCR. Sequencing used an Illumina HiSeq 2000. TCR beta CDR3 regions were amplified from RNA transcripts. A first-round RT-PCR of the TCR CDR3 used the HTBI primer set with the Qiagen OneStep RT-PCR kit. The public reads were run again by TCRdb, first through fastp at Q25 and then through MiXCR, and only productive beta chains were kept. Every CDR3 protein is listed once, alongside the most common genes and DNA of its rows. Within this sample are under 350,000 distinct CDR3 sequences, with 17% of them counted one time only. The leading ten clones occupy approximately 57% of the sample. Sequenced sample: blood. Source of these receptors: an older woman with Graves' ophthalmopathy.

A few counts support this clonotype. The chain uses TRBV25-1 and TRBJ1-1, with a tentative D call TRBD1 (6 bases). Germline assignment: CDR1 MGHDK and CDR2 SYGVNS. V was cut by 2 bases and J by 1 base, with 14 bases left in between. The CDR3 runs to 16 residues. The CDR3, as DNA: TGTGCCAGCAGTGAACGACAGGCTACACCGAACACTGAAGCTTTCTTT. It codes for CASSERQATPNTEAFF. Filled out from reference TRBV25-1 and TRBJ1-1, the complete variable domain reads EADIYQTPRYLVIGTGKKITLECSQTMGHDKMYWYQQDPGMELHLIHYSYGVNSTEKGDLSSESTVSRIRTEHFPLTLESARPSHTSQYLCASSERQATPNTEAFFGQGTRLTVV.

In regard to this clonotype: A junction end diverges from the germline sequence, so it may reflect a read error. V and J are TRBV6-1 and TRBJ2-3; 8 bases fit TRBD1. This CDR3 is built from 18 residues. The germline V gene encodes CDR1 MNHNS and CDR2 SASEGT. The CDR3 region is CASSSMTTGGRGTDAQYF. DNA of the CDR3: TGTGCCAGCAGTTCCATGACCACAGGGGGACGGGGCACAGATGCGCAGTATTTT.

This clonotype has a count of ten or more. The CDR3 region is CSAREAGGEKLFF. The CDR3 region has the DNA TGCAGTGCTAGAGAAGCAGGGGGAGAAAAACTGTTTTTT. The chain couples TRBV20-1 to TRBJ1-4, with 7 bases fitting TRBD1. The CDR3 extends over 13 amino acids. Germline-derived CDR1 and CDR2 are DFQATT and SNEGSKA (reference sequence). Trimming cost V 0 bases and J 8 bases; bases outside gene matches: 3.

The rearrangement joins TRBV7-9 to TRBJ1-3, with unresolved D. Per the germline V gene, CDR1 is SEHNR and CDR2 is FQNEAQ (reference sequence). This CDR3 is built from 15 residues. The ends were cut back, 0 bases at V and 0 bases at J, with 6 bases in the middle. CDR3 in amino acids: CASSLARSSGNTIYF. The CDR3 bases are TGTGCCAGCAGCTTAGCCAGGTCCTCTGGAAACACCATATATTTT.

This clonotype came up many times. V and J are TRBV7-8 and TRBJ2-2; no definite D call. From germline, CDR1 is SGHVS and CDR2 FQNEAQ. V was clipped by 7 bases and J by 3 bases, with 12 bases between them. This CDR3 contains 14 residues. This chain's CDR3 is CASTGPTYTGELFF. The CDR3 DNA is TGTGCCAGCACCGGCCCCACATACACCGGGGAGCTGTTTTTT.

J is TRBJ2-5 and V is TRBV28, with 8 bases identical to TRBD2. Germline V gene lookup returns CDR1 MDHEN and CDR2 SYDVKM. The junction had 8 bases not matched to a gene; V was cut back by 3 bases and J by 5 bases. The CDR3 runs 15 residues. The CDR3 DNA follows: TGTGCCAGCAGTTTCGCGGCAGGCGGGGGGGAGACCCAGTACTTC. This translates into CASSFAAGGGETQYF.

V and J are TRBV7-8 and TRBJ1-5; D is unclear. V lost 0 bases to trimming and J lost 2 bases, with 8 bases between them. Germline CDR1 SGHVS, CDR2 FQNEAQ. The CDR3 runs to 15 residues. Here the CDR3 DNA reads TGTGCCAGCAGCTTAGCAGGAATTGGCAATCAGCCCCAGCATTTT. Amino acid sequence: CASSLAGIGNQPQHF.

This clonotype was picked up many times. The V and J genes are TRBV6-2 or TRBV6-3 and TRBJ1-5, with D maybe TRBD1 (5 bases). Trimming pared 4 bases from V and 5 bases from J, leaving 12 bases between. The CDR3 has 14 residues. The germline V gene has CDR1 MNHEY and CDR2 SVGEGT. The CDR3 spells CASSSGRGDQPQHF. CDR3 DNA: TGTGCCAGCAGTTCGGGACGGGGGGATCAGCCCCAGCATTTT.

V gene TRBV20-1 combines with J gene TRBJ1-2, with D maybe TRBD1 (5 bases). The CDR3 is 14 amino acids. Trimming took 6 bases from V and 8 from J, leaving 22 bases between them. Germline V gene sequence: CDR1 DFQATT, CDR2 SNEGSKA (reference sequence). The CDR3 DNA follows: TGCAGTGCCCCCCCCCCCAGGGACCTAGGGGGCTACACCTTC. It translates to CSAPPPRDLGGYTF.

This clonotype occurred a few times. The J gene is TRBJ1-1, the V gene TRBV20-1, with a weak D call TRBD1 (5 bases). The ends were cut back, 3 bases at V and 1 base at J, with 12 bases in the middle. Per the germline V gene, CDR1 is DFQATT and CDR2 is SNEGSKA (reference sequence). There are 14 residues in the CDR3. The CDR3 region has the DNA TGCAGTGCTAGCCGAGGGGTTACGAACACTGAAGCTTTCTTT. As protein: CSASRGVTNTEAFF.

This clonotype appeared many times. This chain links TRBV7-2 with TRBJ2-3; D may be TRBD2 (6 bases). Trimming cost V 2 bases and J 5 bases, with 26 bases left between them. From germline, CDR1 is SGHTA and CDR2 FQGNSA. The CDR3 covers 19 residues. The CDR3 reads CASSLPQGLAKRPGDTQYF. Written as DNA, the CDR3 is TGTGCCAGCAGCTTACCTCAAGGCCTAGCGAAACGACCCGGAGATACGCAGTATTTT. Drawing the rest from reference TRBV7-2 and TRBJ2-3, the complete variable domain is GAGVSQSPSNKVTEKGKDVELRCDPISGHTALYWYRQSLGQGLEFLIYFQGNSAPDKSGLPSDRFSAERTGGSVSTLTIQRTQQEDSAVYLCASSLPQGLAKRPGDTQYFGPGTRLTVL.

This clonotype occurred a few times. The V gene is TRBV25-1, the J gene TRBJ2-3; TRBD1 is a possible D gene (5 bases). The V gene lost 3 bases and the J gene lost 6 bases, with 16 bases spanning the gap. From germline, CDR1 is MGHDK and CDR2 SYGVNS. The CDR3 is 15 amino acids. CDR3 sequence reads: CASSDPPRGIDTQYF. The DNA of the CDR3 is TGTGCCAGCAGTGACCCCCCTAGGGGTATCGATACGCAGTATTTT.

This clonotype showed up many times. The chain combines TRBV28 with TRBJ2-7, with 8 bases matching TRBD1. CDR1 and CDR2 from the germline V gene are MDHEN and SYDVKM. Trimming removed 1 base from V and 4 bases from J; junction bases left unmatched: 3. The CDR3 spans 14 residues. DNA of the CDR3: TGTGCCAGCAGTTTATTCGGACAGGGATACGAGCAGTACTTC. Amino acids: CASSLFGQGYEQYF. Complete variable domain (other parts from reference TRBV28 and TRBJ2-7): DVKVTQSSRYLVKRTGEKVFLECVQDMDHENMFWYRQDPGLGLRLIYFSYDVKMKEKGDIPEGYSVSREKKERFSLILESASTNQTSMYLCASSLFGQGYEQYFGPGTRLTVT.

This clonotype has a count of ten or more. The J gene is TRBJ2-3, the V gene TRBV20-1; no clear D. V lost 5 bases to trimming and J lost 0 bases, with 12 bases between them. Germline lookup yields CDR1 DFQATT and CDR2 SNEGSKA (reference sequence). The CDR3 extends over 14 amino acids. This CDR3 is CSAHSTDSTDTQYF. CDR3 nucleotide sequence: TGCAGTGCTCATTCGACGGATAGCACAGATACGCAGTATTTT.

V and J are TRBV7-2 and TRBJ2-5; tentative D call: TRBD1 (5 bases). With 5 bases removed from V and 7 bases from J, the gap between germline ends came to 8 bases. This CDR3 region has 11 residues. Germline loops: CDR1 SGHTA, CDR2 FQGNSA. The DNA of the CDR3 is TGTGCCAGCAGCCAAAGGGGGACCCAGTACTTC. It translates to CASSQRGTQYF.

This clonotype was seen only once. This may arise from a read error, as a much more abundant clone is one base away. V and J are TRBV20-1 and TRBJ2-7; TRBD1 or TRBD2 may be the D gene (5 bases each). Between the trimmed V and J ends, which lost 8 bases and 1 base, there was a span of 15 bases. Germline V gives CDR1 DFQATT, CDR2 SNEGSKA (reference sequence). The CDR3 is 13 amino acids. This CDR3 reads CSRGKAGSYEQYF. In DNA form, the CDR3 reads TGCAGTCGGGGCAAGGCAGGTTCCTACGAGCAGTACTTC.

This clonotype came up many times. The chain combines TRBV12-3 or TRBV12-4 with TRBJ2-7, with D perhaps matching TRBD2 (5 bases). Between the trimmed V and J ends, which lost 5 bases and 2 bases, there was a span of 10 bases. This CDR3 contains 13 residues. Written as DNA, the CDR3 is TGTGCCAGCAGTCCGACCGGGGCCTACGAGCAGTACTTC. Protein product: CASSPTGAYEQYF.

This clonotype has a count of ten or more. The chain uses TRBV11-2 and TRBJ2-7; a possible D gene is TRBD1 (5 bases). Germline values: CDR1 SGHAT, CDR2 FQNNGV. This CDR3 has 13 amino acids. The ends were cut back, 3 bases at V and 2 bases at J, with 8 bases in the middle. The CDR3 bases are TGTGCCAGCAGCTTCCGGACAACCTACGAGCAGTACTTC. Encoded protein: CASSFRTTYEQYF.

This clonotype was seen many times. The CDR3, as DNA: TGTGCCAGCAGTCCTAAGGGGTATTCACCCCTCCACTTT. This sequence encodes CASSPKGYSPLHF. This rearrangement joins TRBV12-3 or TRBV12-4 to TRBJ1-6; D may be TRBD1 (5 bases). This CDR3 has 13 amino acids. The germline V and J ends were trimmed by 5 bases and 8 bases, with 10 bases remaining between them.

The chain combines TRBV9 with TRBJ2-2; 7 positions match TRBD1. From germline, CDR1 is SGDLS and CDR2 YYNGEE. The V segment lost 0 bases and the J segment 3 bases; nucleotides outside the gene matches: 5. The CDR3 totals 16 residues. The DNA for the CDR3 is TGTGCCAGCAGCGTAGAAGGGGGCTTGGACACCGGGGAGCTGTTTTTT. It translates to CASSVEGGLDTGELFF.

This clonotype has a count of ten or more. CDR3: CAISETGRATTYEQYF. DNA of the CDR3: TGTGCCATCAGTGAGACGGGCAGGGCGACAACCTACGAGCAGTACTTC. The chain joins TRBV10-3 to TRBJ2-7; the D gene is possibly TRBD1 (5 bases). The CDR3 has 16 residues. V lost 2 bases to trimming and J lost 2 bases, with 16 bases between them. Germline V lookup: CDR1 ENHRY, CDR2 SYGVKD.